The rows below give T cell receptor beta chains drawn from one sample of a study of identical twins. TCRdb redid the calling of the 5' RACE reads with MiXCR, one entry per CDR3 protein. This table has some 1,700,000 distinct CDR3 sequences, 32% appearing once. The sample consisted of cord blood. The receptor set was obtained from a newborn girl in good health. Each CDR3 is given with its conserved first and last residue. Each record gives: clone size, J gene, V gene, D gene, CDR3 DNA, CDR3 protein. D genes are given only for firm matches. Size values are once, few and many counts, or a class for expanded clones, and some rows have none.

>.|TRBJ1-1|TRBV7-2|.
TGTGCCAGCAGCTCACGACCGTCAGCCAGCACTGAAGCTTTCTTT
CASSSRPSASTEAFF
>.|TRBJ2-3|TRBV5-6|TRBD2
TGTGCCAGCAGCCCAGAGCGGGAGATCCGGGTAGATACGCAGAATTTT
CASSPEREIRVDTQNF
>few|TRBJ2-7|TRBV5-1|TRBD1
TGCGCCAGCAGCTTGGGGTACCGGACAGGAAATTACGAGCAGTACTTC
CASSLGYRTGNYEQYF
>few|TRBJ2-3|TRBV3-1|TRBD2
TGTGCCAGCAGCCAAGACCGCGGGGGACGCACAGATACGCAGTATTTT
CASSQDRGGRTDTQYF
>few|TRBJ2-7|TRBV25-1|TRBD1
TGTGCCAGCAGTGGACAGGGGACGCAGTACTTC
CASSGQGTQYF
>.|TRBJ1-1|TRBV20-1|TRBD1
TGCAGTGCTAGTCCCGGGACAGGGGAAGCTTTCTTT
CSASPGTGEAFF
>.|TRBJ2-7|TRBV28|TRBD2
TGTGCCAGCAGCTATAGCGGGGCCTCCTACGAGCAGTACTTC
CASSYSGASYEQYF
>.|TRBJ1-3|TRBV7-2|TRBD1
TGTGCCAGCAGTAGGACAGGGGCGTTTTCTGGAAACACCATATATTTT
CASSRTGAFSGNTIYF
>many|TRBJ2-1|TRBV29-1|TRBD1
TGCAGCGTTGAGGGTGTGGGACAGGGAGATATTAGCTCCTACAATGAGCAGTTCTTC
CSVEGVGQGDISSYNEQFF
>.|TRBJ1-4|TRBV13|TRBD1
TGTGCCAGCAACCCTAGGGGCAGGGGGACTGCAACTAATGAAAAACTGTTTTTT
CASNPRGRGTATNEKLFF
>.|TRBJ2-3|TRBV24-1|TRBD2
TGTGCCACCAGTGACGTGACTAGCGGAGGCACAGATACGCAGTATTTT
CATSDVTSGGTDTQYF
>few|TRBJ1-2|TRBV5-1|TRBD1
TGCGCCAGCAGCCTCAAAGGGACAGGGGGCTATGGCTACACCTTC
CASSLKGTGGYGYTF
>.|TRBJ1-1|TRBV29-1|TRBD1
TGCAGCGTTGCACAGGGGGCGGGAGGTGAAGCTTTCTTT
CSVAQGAGGEAFF
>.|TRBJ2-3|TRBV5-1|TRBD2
TGCGCCAGCAGCTTGTGGGGTACTAGCGGGGGGGCCCTCTCCACAGATACGCAGTATTTT
CASSLWGTSGGALSTDTQYF
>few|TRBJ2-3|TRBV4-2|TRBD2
TGTGCCAGCAGCCAAGGTGTCGCGGCGGGGGGGGGCACAGATACGCAGTATTTT
CASSQGVAAGGGTDTQYF
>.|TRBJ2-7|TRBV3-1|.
TGTGCCAGCAGCCAAGATACCGGTTACCACGAGCAGTACTTC
CASSQDTGYHEQYF
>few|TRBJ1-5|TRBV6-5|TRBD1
TGTGCCAGCAGTTACCGGCGACAGGGTGGCAATCAGCCCCAGCATTTT
CASSYRRQGGNQPQHF
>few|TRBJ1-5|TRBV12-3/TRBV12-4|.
TGTGCCAGCAGTTTACTCGTTTCCAATCAGCCCCAGCATTTT
CASSLLVSNQPQHF
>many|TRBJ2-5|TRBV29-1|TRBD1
TGCAGCGTCTCAACCCAAACAGGGGGCTTAAGAGAGACCCAGTACTTC
CSVSTQTGGLRETQYF
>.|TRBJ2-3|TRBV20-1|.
TGCAGTGAAGGGTGGGGGCCGGATACGCAGTATTTT
CSEGWGPDTQYF
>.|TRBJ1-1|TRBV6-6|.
TGTGCCAGCAACCCCGGCGGGTTTGGCACTGAAGCTTTCTTT
CASNPGGFGTEAFF
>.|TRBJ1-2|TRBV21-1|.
TGTGCCAGCAGCATTTTTAGCTACACCTTC
CASSIFSYTF
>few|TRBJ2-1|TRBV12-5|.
TGTGCTAGTGGTTTGGGGACCACCGGGGCCAATGAGCAGTTCTTC
CASGLGTTGANEQFF
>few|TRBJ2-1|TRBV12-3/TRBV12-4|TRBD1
TGTGCCAGCAGTCTGGACAGGGTTTGGAATGAGCAGTTCTTC
CASSLDRVWNEQFF
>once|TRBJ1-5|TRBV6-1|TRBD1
TGTGCCAGCAGTGACGGAGGGGGCGCAGGCAATCAGCCCCAGCATTTT
CASSDGGGAGNQPQHF
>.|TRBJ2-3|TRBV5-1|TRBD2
TGCGCCAGCAGCACAGCGGGGGGTCCAGATACGCAGTATTTT
CASSTAGGPDTQYF
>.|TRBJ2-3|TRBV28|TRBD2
TGTGCCAGCAGTTTAAACGGGGGGGGCACAGATACGCAGTATTTT
CASSLNGGGTDTQYF
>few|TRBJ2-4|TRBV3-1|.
TGTGCCAGCAGCCATAAACTAGGGGCCAAAAACATTCAGTACTTC
CASSHKLGAKNIQYF
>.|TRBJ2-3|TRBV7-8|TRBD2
TGTGCCAGCAGCTTAGAAATAGGACTAGCGGGATTGTCGGATACGCAGTATTTT
CASSLEIGLAGLSDTQYF
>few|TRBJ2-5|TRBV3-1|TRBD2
TGTGCCAGCAGCCAACTTATAGCGGGAAAGCCGGGGGAGCAGTACTTC
CASSQLIAGKPGEQYF
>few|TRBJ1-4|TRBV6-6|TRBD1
TGTGCCAGCACCGAGGGACAGGCAACTAATGAAAAACTGTTTTTT
CASTEGQATNEKLFF
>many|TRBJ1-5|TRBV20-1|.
TGCAGTGCTAGTAGTAAAGGGCCTCATAGCAATCAGCCCCAGCATTTT
CSASSKGPHSNQPQHF
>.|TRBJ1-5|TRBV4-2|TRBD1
TGTGCCAGCAGCCAAGTTGACAGGGGGCAGGGCAATCAGCCCCAGCATTTT
CASSQVDRGQGNQPQHF
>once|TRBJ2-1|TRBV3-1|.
TGTGCCAGCAGCCAAGATCCCAGCGGGCCCCTCTACAATGAGCAGTTCTTC
CASSQDPSGPLYNEQFF
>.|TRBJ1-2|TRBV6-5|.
TGTGCCAGCAGTTACCGACCGACGGGGAATCAGTATGGCTACACCTTC
CASSYRPTGNQYGYTF
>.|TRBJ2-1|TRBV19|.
TGTGCCAGTAGTATAAGGTTTCGGGGTTACAATGAGCAGTTCTTC
CASSIRFRGYNEQFF
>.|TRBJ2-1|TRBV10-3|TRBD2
TGTGCCAATAATAGCGGGAGGGGGGACAATGAGCAGTTCTTC
CANNSGRGDNEQFF
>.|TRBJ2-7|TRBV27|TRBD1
TGTGCCAGCAGTCCAGGGACAGGGGGAGACTACGAGCAGTACTTC
CASSPGTGGDYEQYF
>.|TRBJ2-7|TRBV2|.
TGTGCCAGCAGTGGGACAGACTTGCTCTACGAGCGGTACTTC
CASSGTDLLYERYF
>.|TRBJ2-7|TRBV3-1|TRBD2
TGTGCCAGCAGCCCGGGACTAGGTCACGAGCAGTACTTC
CASSPGLGHEQYF
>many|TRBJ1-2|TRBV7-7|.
TGTGCTAGCAGCTTAGGACGGGCAGCTAACTATGGCTACACCTTC
CASSLGRAANYGYTF
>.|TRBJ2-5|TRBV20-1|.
TGCAGTGCTGGACGGACGGATCAAGAGACCCAGTACTTC
CSAGRTDQETQYF
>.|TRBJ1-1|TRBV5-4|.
TGTGCCAGCAGCTTGGAGGGAATAGGGACTGAAGCTTTCTTT
CASSLEGIGTEAFF
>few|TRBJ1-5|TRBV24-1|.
TGTGCCACCAGTGATGCGAATCAGCCCCAGCATTTT
CATSDANQPQHF
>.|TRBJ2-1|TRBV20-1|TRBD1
TGCAGTTGTGGACAGGGGGCTTACAATGAGCAGTTCTTC
CSCGQGAYNEQFF
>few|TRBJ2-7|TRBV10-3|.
TGTGCCATTTCTGCCGGGGCGCTTATAGACTACGAGCAGTACTTC
CAISAGALIDYEQYF
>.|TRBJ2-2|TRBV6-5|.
TGTGCCAGCAGGGGATCGAACACCGGGGAGCTGTTTTTT
CASRGSNTGELFF
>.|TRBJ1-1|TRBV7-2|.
TGTGCCAGCAGTCAACAGGGAGGGCTCGCTGAAGCTTTCTTT
CASSQQGGLAEAFF
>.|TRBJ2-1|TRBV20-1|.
TGCAGTTACATGAGGGGCTCCTACAATGAGCAGTTCTTC
CSYMRGSYNEQFF
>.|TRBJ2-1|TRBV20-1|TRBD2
TGCAGTGCTAGGGGATCTAGCGGGAGGGCCGGGTATGAGCAGTTCTTC
CSARGSSGRAGYEQFF
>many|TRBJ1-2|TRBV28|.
TGTGCCAGCAGCCTAACCACGGGAGGCTACACCTTC
CASSLTTGGYTF
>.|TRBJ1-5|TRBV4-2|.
TGTGCCAGCAGCCAAGGTAATGGTCAGCCCCAGCATTTT
CASSQGNGQPQHF
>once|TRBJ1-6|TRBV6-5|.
TGTGCCAGCAGTTACTCGCGGCAGACGGTTAATTCACCCCCCCACTTT
CASSYSRQTVNSPPHF
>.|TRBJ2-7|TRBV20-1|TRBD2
TGCAGTGCTAGCGGGACTAGAGACCCCTACGAGCAGTACTTC
CSASGTRDPYEQYF